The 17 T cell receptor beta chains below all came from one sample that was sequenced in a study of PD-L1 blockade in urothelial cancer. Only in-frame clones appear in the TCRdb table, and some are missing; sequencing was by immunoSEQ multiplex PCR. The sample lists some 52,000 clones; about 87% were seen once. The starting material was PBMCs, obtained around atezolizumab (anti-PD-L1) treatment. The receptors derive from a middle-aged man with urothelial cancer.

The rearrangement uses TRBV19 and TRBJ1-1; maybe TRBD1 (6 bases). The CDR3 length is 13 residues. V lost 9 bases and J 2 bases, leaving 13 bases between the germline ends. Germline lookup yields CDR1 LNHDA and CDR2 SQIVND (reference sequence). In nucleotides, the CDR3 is TGTGCCAGCAGAGGGACACTTAACACTGAAGCTTTCTTT. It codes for CASRGTLNTEAFF.

The CDR3 loop is CASRRGRGSTDTQYF. The DNA for the CDR3 is TGTGCCAGCAGAAGAGGCAGGGGCAGCACAGATACGCAGTATTTT. This chain uses TRBV27 with TRBJ2-3, with D perhaps TRBD1 (6 bases). V lost 6 bases and J 0 bases, leaving 13 bases between the germline ends. There are 15 residues in the CDR3. Germline V CDR1 and CDR2: MNHEY, SMNVEV (reference sequence).

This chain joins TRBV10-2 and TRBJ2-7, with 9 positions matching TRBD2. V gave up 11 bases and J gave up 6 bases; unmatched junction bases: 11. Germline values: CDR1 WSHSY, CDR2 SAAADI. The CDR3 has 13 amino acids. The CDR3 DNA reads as TGCGCCTGCCGGCTAGCGGGAACACCCGAGCAGTACTTC. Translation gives CACRLAGTPEQYF.

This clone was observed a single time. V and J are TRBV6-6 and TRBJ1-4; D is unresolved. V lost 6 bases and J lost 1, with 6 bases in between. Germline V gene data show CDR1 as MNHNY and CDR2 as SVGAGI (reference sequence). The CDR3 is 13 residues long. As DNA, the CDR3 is TGTGCCAGCAGGCGAGGAACTAATGAAAAACTGTTTTTT. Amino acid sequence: CASRRGTNEKLFF.

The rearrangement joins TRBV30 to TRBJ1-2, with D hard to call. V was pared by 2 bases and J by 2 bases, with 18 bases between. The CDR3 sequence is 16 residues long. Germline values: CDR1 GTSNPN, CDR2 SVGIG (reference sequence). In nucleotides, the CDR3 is TGTGCCTGGAGTTCGAGGGAATGGGAGGTCAACTATGGCTACACCTTC. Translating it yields CAWSSREWEVNYGYTF.

The CDR3 reads CASSPTGRTSYEQYF. The CDR3 DNA reads TGTGCCAGCAGCCCTACAGGTCGGACCTCCTACGAGCAGTACTTC. This chain links TRBV14 with TRBJ2-7; possibly TRBD1 for D (5 bases). There are 15 residues in the CDR3. V lost 4 bases, J lost 0 bases, and 13 bases lay in between. Germline V gene lookup returns CDR1 SGHDN and CDR2 FVKESK.

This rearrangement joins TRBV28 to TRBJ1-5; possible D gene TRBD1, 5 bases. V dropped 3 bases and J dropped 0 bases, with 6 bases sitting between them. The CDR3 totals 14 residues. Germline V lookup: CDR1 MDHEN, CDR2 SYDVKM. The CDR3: CASSLGPSNQPQHF. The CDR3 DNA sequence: TGTGCCAGCAGTTTGGGGCCTAGCAATCAGCCCCAGCATTTT.

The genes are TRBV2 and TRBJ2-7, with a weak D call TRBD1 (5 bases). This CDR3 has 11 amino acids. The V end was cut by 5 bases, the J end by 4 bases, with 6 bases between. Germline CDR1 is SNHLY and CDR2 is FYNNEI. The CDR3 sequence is CASSQGYEQYF. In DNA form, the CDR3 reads TGTGCCAGCAGTCAGGGTTACGAGCAGTACTTC.

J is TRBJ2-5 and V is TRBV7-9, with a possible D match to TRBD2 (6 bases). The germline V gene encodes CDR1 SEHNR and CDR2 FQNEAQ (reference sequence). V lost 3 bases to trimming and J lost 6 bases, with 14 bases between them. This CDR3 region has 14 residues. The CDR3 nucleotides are TGTGCCAGCAGCTTGGCGGCGGGAAGGAAGACCCAGTACTTC. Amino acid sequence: CASSLAAGRKTQYF.

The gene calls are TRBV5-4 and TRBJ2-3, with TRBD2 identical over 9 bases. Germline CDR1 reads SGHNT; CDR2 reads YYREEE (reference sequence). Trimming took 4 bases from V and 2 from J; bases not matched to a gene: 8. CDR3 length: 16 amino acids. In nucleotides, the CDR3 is TGTGCCAGCAGCGCCGGACTAGCGCGGGTCACAGATACGCAGTATTTT. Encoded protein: CASSAGLARVTDTQYF.

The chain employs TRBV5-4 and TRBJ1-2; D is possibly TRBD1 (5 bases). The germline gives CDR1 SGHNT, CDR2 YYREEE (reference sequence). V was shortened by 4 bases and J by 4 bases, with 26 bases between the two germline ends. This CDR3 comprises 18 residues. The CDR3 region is CASSRWGVRTSAFYGYTF. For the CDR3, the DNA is TGTGCCAGCAGCAGGTGGGGGGTGCGGACAAGCGCCTTCTATGGCTACACCTTC.

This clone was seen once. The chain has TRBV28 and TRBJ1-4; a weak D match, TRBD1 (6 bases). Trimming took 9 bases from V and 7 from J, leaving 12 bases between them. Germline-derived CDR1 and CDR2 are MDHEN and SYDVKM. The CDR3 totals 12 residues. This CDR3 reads CASAGVTEKLFF. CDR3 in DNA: TGTGCCAGTGCAGGGGTTACTGAAAAACTGTTTTTT.

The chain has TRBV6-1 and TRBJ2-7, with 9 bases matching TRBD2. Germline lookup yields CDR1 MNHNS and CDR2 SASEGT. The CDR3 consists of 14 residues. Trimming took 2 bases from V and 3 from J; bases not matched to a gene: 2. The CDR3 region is CASSESGRIYEQYF. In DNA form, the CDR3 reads TGTGCCAGCAGTGAAAGCGGGAGGATCTACGAGCAGTACTTC.

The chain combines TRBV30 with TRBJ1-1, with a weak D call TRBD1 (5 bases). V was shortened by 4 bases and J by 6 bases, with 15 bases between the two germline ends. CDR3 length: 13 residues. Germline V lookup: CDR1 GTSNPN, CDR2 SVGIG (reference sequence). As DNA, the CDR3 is TGTGCCTGGATGGGTAACAGGCGCGCTGAAGCTTTCTTT. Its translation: CAWMGNRRAEAFF. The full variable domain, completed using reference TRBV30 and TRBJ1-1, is SQTIHQWPATLVQPVGSPLSLECTVEGTSNPNLYWYRQAAGRGLQLLFYSVGIGQISSEVPQNLSASRPQDRQFILSSKKLLLSDSGFYLCAWMGNRRAEAFFGQGTRLTVV.

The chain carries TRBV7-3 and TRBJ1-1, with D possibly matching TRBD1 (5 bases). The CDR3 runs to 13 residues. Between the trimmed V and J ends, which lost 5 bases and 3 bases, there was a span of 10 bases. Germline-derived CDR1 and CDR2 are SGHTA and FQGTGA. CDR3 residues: CASSGRGDTEAFF. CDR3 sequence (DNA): TGTGCCAGCAGCGGGAGGGGAGACACTGAAGCTTTCTTT.

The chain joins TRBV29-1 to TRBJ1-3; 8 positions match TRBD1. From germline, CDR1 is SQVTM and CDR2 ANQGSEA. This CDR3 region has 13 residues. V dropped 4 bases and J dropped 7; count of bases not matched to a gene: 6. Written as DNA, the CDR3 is TGCAGCGTTGTCGGAACAGGGGGTAACACCATATATTTT. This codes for CSVVGTGGNTIYF.

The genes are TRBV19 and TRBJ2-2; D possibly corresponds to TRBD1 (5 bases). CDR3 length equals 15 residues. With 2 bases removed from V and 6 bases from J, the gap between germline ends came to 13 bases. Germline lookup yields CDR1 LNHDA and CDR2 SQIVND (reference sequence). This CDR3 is CASSINQGRPGELFF. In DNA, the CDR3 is TGTGCCAGTAGTATAAACCAGGGAAGGCCCGGGGAGCTGTTTTTT. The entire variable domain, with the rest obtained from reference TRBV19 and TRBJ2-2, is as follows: DGGITQSPKYLFRKEGQNVTLSCEQNLNHDAMYWYRQDPGQGLRLIYYSQIVNDFQKGDIAEGYSVSREKKESFPLTVTSAQKNPTAFYLCASSINQGRPGELFFGEGSRLTVL.